The 24 T cell receptor beta chains presented below share a single source sample, sequenced in a study of blood T cells in healthy people across ages (dated by TCRdb to between 2015 and 2017). The protocol used for the library was 5' RACE. Instrument on record: Illumina HiSeq 2500. A second PCR of roughly 6 to 12 cycles was performed with a sample-barcoded 5' primer and a J-beta primer mix. TCRdb redid the processing of the public reads, applying fastp at Q25 and MiXCR, and retained in-frame beta chains. CDR3 protein duplicates are merged, each entry listing the most common genes and DNA. This sample lists 540,000 or so distinct CDR3 sequences; roughly 29% were detected once. The top ten clones comprise less than 20% of the sample. Sequencing used blood. Source of these receptors: a woman aged 70-85 years in good health.

This clonotype turned up a few times. This likely comes from a read error, as the CDR3 has no conserved phenylalanine or tryptophan at its end. The chain is built from TRBV20-1 and TRBJ2-1; 9 bases agree with TRBD2. V trimming: 4 bases; J trimming: 10 bases; junction bases outside the gene matches: 20. The CDR3 runs to 17 residues. The germline V gene has CDR1 DFQATT and CDR2 SNEGSKA (reference sequence). This chain's CDR3 is CSATREEVAGAQREQFL. CDR3 sequence (DNA): TGCAGTGCTACAAGAGAGGAGGTAGCGGGGGCCCAACGGGAGCAGTTCTTA.

The chain recombines TRBV7-8 with TRBJ2-3; D possibly uses TRBD1 or TRBD2 (6 bases each). Germline values: CDR1 SGHVS, CDR2 FQNEAQ. The CDR3 runs 15 residues. The V gene lost 3 bases and the J gene lost 6 bases, with 16 bases spanning the gap. DNA of the CDR3: TGTGCCAGCAGCTTCTTTGGGGGGCCGGGGGATACGCAGTATTTT. It codes for CASSFFGGPGDTQYF.

This clonotype occurred a few times. This chain uses TRBV5-1 with TRBJ1-4; TRBD1 matches 8 bases. Germline V CDR1 and CDR2: SGHRS, YFSETQ. CDR3 length: 15 residues. V lost 4 bases, J lost 8 bases, and 10 bases stayed unmatched. CDR3 coding DNA: TGCGCCAGCAGCGCAGGACAGGGAGATGGAGAAAAACTGTTTTTT. Protein sequence: CASSAGQGDGEKLFF.

In regard to this clonotype: This clone may be a read error of a much larger clone one base away. The CDR3 does not close with the conserved phenylalanine or tryptophan, likely indicating a read error. CDR3 in amino acids: CSSFEVTNYGYTL. In DNA form, the CDR3 reads TGCAGCTCCTTTGAAGTGACGAACTATGGCTACACCCTC. This chain joins TRBV29-1 and TRBJ1-2; D unclear. Per the germline V gene, CDR1 is SQVTM and CDR2 is ANQGSEA. V was pared by 8 bases and J by 2 bases, with 15 bases between. The CDR3 loop spans 13 amino acids.

The chain couples TRBV9 to TRBJ2-3, with D hard to call. V lost 0 bases and J lost 2, with 7 bases in between. Germline V gene sequence: CDR1 SGDLS, CDR2 YYNGEE. The CDR3 length is 14 residues. Here the CDR3 reads CASSVGSYTDTQYF. The CDR3 DNA reads TGTGCCAGCAGCGTAGGGTCATACACAGATACGCAGTATTTT.

This sequence joins TRBV21-1 and TRBJ2-1; the D segment call TRBD1 is taken from the table without a DNA check. TRBV21-1 is described as a pseudogene. The CDR3 consists of 14 residues. CDR3 amino acids: CASSYGDSLNEQFF. Here the CDR3 DNA reads TGTGCCAGCAGCTACGGGGACAGCCTCAATGAGCAGTTCTTC.

The V and J genes are TRBV6-1 and TRBJ2-4, with a weak D call TRBD1 (5 bases). V was trimmed by 4 bases and J by 6 bases, leaving 16 bases between them. Germline V gene data show CDR1 as MNHNS and CDR2 as SASEGT. The CDR3 is 15 residues long. The CDR3 spells CASSVYGQGRNIQYF. The CDR3 DNA is TGTGCCAGCAGTGTATACGGCCAGGGTAGAAACATTCAGTACTTC.

This rearrangement joins TRBV20-1 to TRBJ2-1; TRBD2 matches at 10 bases. The V gene end was trimmed by 3 bases and the J gene end by 10 bases; junction bases not matched to a gene: 3. The CDR3 runs to 12 residues. Germline V gives CDR1 DFQATT, CDR2 SNEGSKA (reference sequence). CDR3 sequence: CSASGTSAEQFF. CDR3 nucleotide sequence: TGCAGTGCTAGTGGGACTAGCGCCGAGCAGTTCTTC.

This clonotype was recorded a few times. V is TRBV7-3 and J is TRBJ2-1; TRBD2 aligns across 8 bases. With 5 bases clipped from V and 7 bases from J, the junction kept 7 bases outside the gene matches. There are 14 residues in the CDR3. The germline gives CDR1 SGHTA, CDR2 FQGTGA. The CDR3 DNA is TGTGCCAGCAGCCCGCGGGGGGCGCAGAATGAGCAGTTCTTC. As protein: CASSPRGAQNEQFF.

DNA for the CDR3: TGTGCCAGCAGCCCCACGATTCACACTGAAGCTTTCTTT. Its protein product is CASSPTIHTEAFF. This chain links TRBV28 with TRBJ1-1; D not certain. V lost 6 bases and J 3 bases, leaving 11 bases between the germline ends. CDR1 and CDR2 (germline): MDHEN, SYDVKM. There are 13 residues in the CDR3. The full variable domain, completed using reference TRBV28 and TRBJ1-1, is DVKVTQSSRYLVKRTGEKVFLECVQDMDHENMFWYRQDPGLGLRLIYFSYDVKMKEKGDIPEGYSVSREKKERFSLILESASTNQTSMYLCASSPTIHTEAFFGQGTRLTVV.

On this clonotype itself: One end of the junction varies from germline; a read error may be responsible. The gene calls are TRBV6-5 and TRBJ1-2, with D perhaps TRBD1 (5 bases). Germline-derived CDR1 and CDR2 are MNHEY and SVGAGI. The CDR3 extends over 14 amino acids. The DNA of the CDR3 is TGTGCCAGCAGCCCCCCTGGGGCCATGGCTACACTCTACTTC. Protein: CASSPPGAMATLYF.

This clonotype was seen more than once but under ten times. The chain joins TRBV21-1 to TRBJ2-7; TRBD1, the D gene given by the table, was not confirmed from the DNA. The DNA end is more similar to TRBJ2-5, so the J call may be wrong. TRBV21-1 is a pseudogene segment. The CDR3 totals 16 residues. The CDR3 reads CASSKRETGYQETQYF. CDR3 nucleotides: TGTGCCAGCAGCAAAAGGGAGACAGGTTACCAAGAGACCCAGTACTTC.

In DNA, the CDR3 is TGTGCCAGCAGTCTCCCCGCGGGACTGCGCACAGATACGCAGTATTTT. Translating it yields CASSLPAGLRTDTQYF. The V gene is TRBV12-3 or TRBV12-4, the J gene TRBJ2-3; TRBD2 might be the D (6 bases). V lost 5 bases and J 1 base, leaving 16 bases between the germline ends. The CDR3 covers 16 residues.

The J gene is TRBJ2-7, the V gene TRBV4-1; a possible D gene is TRBD2 (6 bases). The germline V gene has CDR1 MGHRA and CDR2 YSYEKL. Trimming took off 0 bases at V and 8 bases at J, with 11 bases between the two ends. The length of the CDR3 is 13 residues. Here the CDR3 DNA reads TGCGCCAGCAGCCAAGATGGACTATCCAAGCAGTACTTC. Translated: CASSQDGLSKQYF.

This clonotype was counted ten times or more. The chain uses TRBV20-1 and TRBJ2-5, with D possibly TRBD2 on 6 matching bases. The last part of the DNA fits TRBJ2-1 better; the J call may be wrong. The germline gives CDR1 DFQATT, CDR2 SNEGSKA (reference sequence). The length of the CDR3 is 14 residues. In DNA form, the CDR3 reads TGCAGTGCTAGCGGGCCGTCGGGGGATCGTGAGCAGTTCTTC. As protein: CSASGPSGDREQFF.

The chain carries TRBV20-1 and TRBJ1-1; unclear D gene. There are 13 residues in the CDR3. V lost 6 bases and J lost 2, with 13 bases in between. The germline V gene encodes CDR1 DFQATT and CDR2 SNEGSKA (reference sequence). This CDR3 is CSATDYLNTEAFF. The CDR3, as DNA: TGCAGTGCGACCGACTATCTAAACACTGAAGCTTTCTTT.

This sequence joins TRBV27 and TRBJ2-3; 7 positions match TRBD2. Trimming at V came to 3 bases and at J to 0 bases, leaving 3 bases not matched to a gene. CDR1 is MNHEY and CDR2 is SMNVEV in the germline V gene (reference sequence). The CDR3 is made up of 15 amino acids. The CDR3 DNA follows: TGTGCCAGCAGTTTCCGGGGACTAAGCACAGATACGCAGTATTTT. Translated, it gives CASSFRGLSTDTQYF.

The chain combines TRBV7-2 with TRBJ2-4; possible D gene TRBD2, 5 bases. The germline CDR1 and CDR2 sequences are SGHTA and FQGNSA. The CDR3 covers 14 residues. V was shortened by 3 bases and J by 0 bases, with 6 bases between the two germline ends. The CDR3 sequence: CASSFGVAKNIQYF. In DNA form, the CDR3 reads TGTGCCAGCAGCTTCGGGGTAGCCAAAAACATTCAGTACTTC.

This chain joins TRBV5-6 and TRBJ2-7; 10 nucleotides match TRBD1. This CDR3 is 15 amino acids long. Per the germline V gene, CDR1 is SGHDT and CDR2 is YYEEEE. V was pared by 3 bases and J by 6 bases, with 9 bases of the junction left unmatched. CDR3 sequence reads: CASSSRTGGFREQYF. The CDR3 nucleotides read TGTGCCAGCAGCTCTCGGACAGGGGGTTTTCGCGAGCAGTACTTC. Filled out from reference TRBV5-6 and TRBJ2-7, the complete variable domain reads DAGVTQSPTHLIKTRGQQVTLRCSPKSGHDTVSWYQQALGQGPQFIFQYYEEEERQRGNFPDRFSGHQFPNYSSELNVNALLLGDSALYLCASSSRTGGFREQYFGPGTRLTVT.

Only a few counts were recorded for this clonotype. V usage is TRBV18 and J usage is TRBJ1-6; 10 nucleotides align to TRBD1. This CDR3 has 17 amino acids. J was trimmed by 6 bases and V by 4 bases; bases with no gene match: 9. Per germline, CDR1 KGHSH and CDR2 LQKENI. For the CDR3, the DNA is TGTGCCAGCTCACTGGACCGGGACAGGGGAGGTAATTCACCCCTCCACTTT. Its translation is CASSLDRDRGGNSPLHF.

This clonotype appeared a few times. The chain employs TRBV5-1 and TRBJ1-3, with D tentatively TRBD1 (6 bases). The germline V gene encodes CDR1 SGHRS and CDR2 YFSETQ. Deletions cut 2 bases from V and 3 bases from J, with 12 bases between. There are 15 residues in the CDR3. The DNA of the CDR3 is TGCGCCAGCAGCTTACAGGGACTGGATGGAAACACCATATATTTT. Translated, it gives CASSLQGLDGNTIYF.

This clonotype has more than one count but fewer than ten. DNA for the CDR3: TGCAGTGCTCGGAGCGGGGATTTCTACGAGCAGTACTTC. Amino acids: CSARSGDFYEQYF. V usage is TRBV20-1 and J usage is TRBJ2-7; 7 bases line up with TRBD2. V gave up 5 bases and J gave up 3 bases; unmatched junction bases: 7. Germline V gives CDR1 DFQATT, CDR2 SNEGSKA (reference sequence). This CDR3 has 13 amino acids.

This clonotype was counted between two and nine times. The chain combines TRBV10-3 with TRBJ1-2; D is perhaps TRBD1 (6 bases). The CDR3 loop spans 11 amino acids. Trimming removed 6 bases at V and 8 bases at J, with 10 bases between. Per germline, CDR1 ENHRY and CDR2 SYGVKD. The CDR3 sequence is CAISRDTGYTF. The CDR3 nucleotides read TGTGCCATCAGCCGGGACACCGGCTACACCTTC.

The table lists this clonotype with a few counts. The chain is built from TRBV10-3 and TRBJ2-7; 11 bases fit TRBD1. The CDR3 has 14 amino acids. Germline V gene data show CDR1 as ENHRY and CDR2 as SYGVKD. The V and J ends lost 11 bases and 2 bases, in that order; junction bases with no gene match: 8. The CDR3 loop is CAAKGQGGPYEQYF. CDR3 in DNA: TGTGCCGCCAAGGGACAGGGGGGACCCTACGAGCAGTACTTC.